Each of the 4 T cell receptor beta chains below was sequenced from the same sample in a study of T-cell memory formation after mild COVID-19. TCRdb re-analysed the 5' RACE reads in MiXCR, keeping a single row per CDR3 protein. The repertoire consists of roughly 560,000 distinct CDR3 sequences, with roughly 22% occurring once and the leading ten covering roughly an eighth. Material: PBMCs or a T cell subset sorted from them (not recorded which). The receptors stem from an adult woman who had mild COVID-19 (a few samples of this study predate the infection). Cell type and time point are not known.

This clonotype was observed a handful of times. The V and J genes are TRBV5-1 and TRBJ2-3; D might be TRBD2 (6 bases). In germline, CDR1 is SGHRS, CDR2 YFSETQ. The CDR3 contains 16 residues. The V and J ends lost 4 bases and 0 bases respectively, with 15 bases between them. The CDR3 sequence: CASSPAAGPSTDTQYF. The DNA for the CDR3 is TGCGCCAGCAGCCCGGCAGCGGGTCCTAGCACAGATACGCAGTATTTT.

The rearrangement links TRBV21-1 to TRBJ2-7; the table's D gene call, TRBD1, was not cross checked with the DNA. TRBV21-1 is termed a pseudogene. The CDR3 covers 15 residues. CDR3 coding DNA: TGTGCCAGCAGCAAAGGGGGGAATCCTCCCTACGAGCAGTACTTC. This sequence encodes CASSKGGNPPYEQYF.

This clonotype has at least ten counts. The chain has TRBV7-2 and TRBJ1-6, with no clear D. Trimming took off 0 bases at V and 7 bases at J, with 7 bases between the two ends. The germline CDR1 and CDR2 sequences are SGHTA and FQGNSA. The CDR3 sequence is 14 residues long. CDR3 residues: CASSLAGLNSPLHF. CDR3 in DNA: TGTGCCAGCAGCTTAGCAGGGCTAAATTCACCCCTCCACTTT.

There are a few counts of this clonotype. The chain has TRBV10-3 and TRBJ2-1; D is unresolved. The CDR3 sequence is 12 residues long. The germline gives CDR1 ENHRY, CDR2 SYGVKD. V lost 4 bases and J lost 6, with 7 bases in between. The CDR3 sequence: CAISVPGNEQFF. The CDR3 DNA reads as TGTGCCATCAGTGTACCAGGCAATGAGCAGTTCTTC.